This entry is about one T cell receptor (beta chain). This clonotype was seen at least ten times. Its antigen is not yet known. No per-base quality is available; no much larger clone lies one base away. The protocol used for the library was 5' RACE. The sequencing machine was a NextSeq 500. Unique molecular identifiers were attached to individual cDNA molecules in the TCR library protocol so that sequencing error and PCR bias could be corrected. Both TCR alpha and beta chains were sequenced, and tight co-correlation was observed between alpha and beta sequence abundances in each sample. Turning to the authors' computational methods: Decombinator V4 was used to annotate TCR sequences for V gene, J gene and CDR3. TCRs were defined as expanded if a significant change between any two time points was detected under a Poisson model with p below 0.0001. Abundances of TCRs were expressed as counts per million after normalisation to the total number of TCRs sequenced in each sample. TRAV1-2 paired with TRAJ12, TRAJ20 or TRAJ33 defined MAIT TCRs, while TRAV10 paired with TRAJ18 defined iNKT TCRs. VDJdb, accessed 1 November 2021, was searched for CMV, EBV and SARS-CoV-2 annotated TCRs, excluding TCRs annotated for multiple antigens. In TCRdb, the public reads were trimmed at Q25 with fastp and aligned with MiXCR, with productive beta chains retained. A single entry per CDR3 protein holds the most common genes and DNA from its merged rows. The V and J calls come from TCRdb's annotation, not from the publication. The sample yields around 26,000 distinct CDR3 sequences; 4.5% to 6% were counted once. The ten largest make up 3% to 4.5% of the sample.

The entry originates in a study of early T cells in non-severe SARS-CoV-2 infection (TCRdb year 2021). Broadly, across the study: Bulk RNA from unsorted whole blood was used for TCR sequencing, so alpha and beta chains could not be paired. The research as a whole found: VDJdb matching was skewed toward anti-spike CD8 responses and likely underestimated virus-specific expansions by missing private and CD4 specificities.

A case-control design nested within a healthcare worker cohort in London, UK, was used, with weekly nasopharyngeal swab PCR tests and blood sampling performed. Healthcare workers were recruited during the week of the UK lockdown, between 23 and 31 March 2020, and followed weekly for up to about 15 weeks. The V end loses 6 bases and the J end loses 0 bases, and a stretch of 14 bases separates them. CDR3 length: 14 amino acids, cysteine to phenylalanine. Just CDR3 DNA is preserved here, 42 bases in frame from base 1. Per the germline V gene (reference sequence), DFQATT is the CDR1 and SNEGSKA is the CDR2.

The clonotype was recovered from an adult who was a healthcare worker with PCR-confirmed SARS-CoV-2 infection or an uninfected control (not recorded which). The V and J segments used are TRBV20-1 and TRBJ1-1, with the D gene not confidently named. Sequencing was carried out using whole blood. Here the CDR3 is given as CSAPVSSMNTEAFF. The sequenced DNA is TGCAGTGCCCCAGTGAGTTCAATGAACACTGAAGCTTTCTTT.